These 3 T cell receptor beta chains share one sample of origin, sequenced in a study of beta chain features in type 1 diabetes. Study observations and caveats: Shorter TCRB CDR3s, moderately but significantly so, marked every one of the four CD4+ subsets in Type 1 diabetes patients.

Expressed TCRB transcripts were sequenced because the entire RNA isolate underwent reverse transcription. Clones were sequenced by immunoSEQ multiplex PCR, and TCRdb holds only the in-frame ones, with some missing. The sample lists almost 350,000 clones, 9.3% occurring once. The antigens these receptors bind are not known. The sample comprised central memory CD4+ T cells from blood. These receptors originate from a man in his thirties or forties with type 1 diabetes.

The chain combines TRBV6-1 with TRBJ2-7; D not resolved. The CDR3 sequence is 13 residues long. Trimming stripped 6 bases from V and 2 bases from J, with 11 bases between. Germline V gene data show CDR1 as MNHNS and CDR2 as SASEGT. This CDR3 is CASRLTSTYEQYF. As DNA, the CDR3 is TGTGCCAGCAGATTAACCTCCACCTACGAGCAGTACTTC.

This clone was counted only a few times. V and J are TRBV6-1 and TRBJ1-2; possibly TRBD1 for D (5 bases). Germline CDR1 reads MNHNS; CDR2 reads SASEGT. The V gene lost 2 bases and the J gene lost 8 bases, with 15 bases spanning the gap. The CDR3 has 14 amino acids. CDR3 bases: TGTGCCAGCAGTGAACCGGGCAGGGTCCACGGCTACACCTTC. This encodes CASSEPGRVHGYTF.

The chain employs TRBV6-6 and TRBJ1-3, with D perhaps TRBD1 (6 bases). This CDR3 comprises 14 residues. Trimming shortened V by 7 bases and J by 0 bases, and 10 bases separated the two germline ends. Germline CDR1 and CDR2: MNHNY and SVGAGI (reference sequence). The CDR3: CASILQGSGNTIYF. The CDR3 coding sequence is TGTGCCAGCATCTTACAGGGCTCTGGAAACACCATATATTTT.